These 9 T cell receptor beta chains came from one sample sequenced in a study of blood T cell repertoires in COVID-19. TCRdb's table, derived via immunoSEQ multiplex PCR, lists solely in-frame clones and lacks some. This sample yields 90,000 to 150,000 clones, of which approximately 70% are seen a single time; approximately 0.86% belongs to the top ten. Source material: peripheral blood. The receptors shown here come from a human donor with acute or convalescent COVID-19. The donor label of this sample is uncertain.

Worth noting for this clone: Additional DNA sequences in this sample encode the identical CDR3. The genes are TRBV5-1 and TRBJ2-5; D may be TRBD1 (6 bases). V was trimmed by 0 bases and J by 2 bases, leaving 8 bases between them. Germline assignment: CDR1 SGHRS and CDR2 YFSETQ. The length of the CDR3 is 14 residues. CDR3 DNA: TGCGCCAGCAGCTTGGGGACAGAACAAGAGACCCAGTACTTC. As protein: CASSLGTEQETQYF.

The chain combines TRBV5-6 with TRBJ1-2; D is uncertain. The ends were cut back, 4 bases at V and 3 bases at J, with 10 bases in the middle. The germline CDR1 and CDR2 sequences are SGHDT and YYEEEE. This CDR3 is built from 13 residues. The CDR3 protein is CASSRREHYGYTF. CDR3 sequence (DNA): TGTGCCAGCAGCCGGAGGGAGCACTATGGCTACACCTTC.

The chain has TRBV9 and TRBJ2-5, with 7 bases that match TRBD2. The CDR3 sequence is 17 residues long. V lost 0 bases and J lost 3; bases outside the gene matches: 11. Germline loops: CDR1 SGDLS, CDR2 YYNGEE. CDR3 nucleotides: TGTGCCAGCAGCGTAGCTGGCCTAGCGGTTTTCAAAGAGACCCAGTACTTC. Amino acid sequence: CASSVAGLAVFKETQYF.

Concerning this clone: This CDR3 fails to terminate in the conserved phenylalanine or tryptophan, so it likely reflects a read error. It is unclear where the CDR3 begins or ends on the DNA, so no DNA is shown, and the CDR3 is as TCRdb lists it. The chain couples TRBV12-3 or TRBV12-4 to TRBJ2-3; the table's D call, TRBD2, was not checked against the DNA. From its first to its last residue, the CDR3 has 11 amino acids. This chain's CDR3 is CASSLSGGAEV.

This chain connects TRBV5-5 to TRBJ1-2; 8 positions match TRBD1. The ends lost 4 bases at V and 0 bases at J; junction bases unmatched: 2. Germline lookup yields CDR1 SGHKS and CDR2 YYEKEE (reference sequence). The CDR3 totals 14 residues. CDR3 residues: CASSQDRANYGYTF. The CDR3 nucleotides read TGTGCCAGCAGCCAGGACAGGGCTAACTATGGCTACACCTTC.

This chain links TRBV7-3 with TRBJ2-5, with a tentative D call TRBD2 (6 bases). CDR1 is SGHTA and CDR2 is FQGTGA in the germline V gene. V lost 5 bases and J 2 bases, leaving 12 bases between the germline ends. This CDR3 has 14 residues. This CDR3 reads CASSPSGPQETQYF. CDR3 nucleotides: TGTGCCAGCAGCCCCAGCGGGCCTCAAGAGACCCAGTACTTC. The complete variable domain, with remaining parts taken from reference TRBV7-3 and TRBJ2-5, reads GAGVSQTPSNKVTEKGKYVELRCDPISGHTALYWYRQSLGQGPEFLIYFQGTGAADDSGLPNDRFFAVRPEGSVSTLKIQRTERGDSAVYLCASSPSGPQETQYFGPGTRLLVL.

This chain uses TRBV11-2 with TRBJ2-7, with 8 bases aligning to TRBD1. From germline, CDR1 is SGHAT and CDR2 FQNNGV. V trimming: 3 bases; J trimming: 2 bases; junction bases outside the gene matches: 6. The length of the CDR3 is 15 residues. CDR3 protein: CASSFSGQGAYEQYF. In nucleotides, the CDR3 is TGTGCCAGCAGCTTTTCTGGACAGGGAGCCTACGAGCAGTACTTC.

This sequence joins TRBV25-1 and TRBJ2-7, with unresolved D. In germline, CDR1 is MGHDK, CDR2 SYGVNS. The V end lost 8 bases, the J end lost 4 bases, and 6 bases lay between the germline ends. The CDR3 is 10 residues long. CDR3 bases: TGTGCCAGCCCAGATTACGAGCAGTACGTC. It specifies CASPDYEQYV.

The J gene is TRBJ2-5, the V gene TRBV5-1; 7 nucleotides agree with TRBD1. This CDR3 has 14 amino acids. The germline V gene has CDR1 SGHRS and CDR2 YFSETQ. Trimming took 3 bases from V and 0 from J; bases not matched to a gene: 2. The CDR3 DNA follows: TGCGCCAGCAGCTCGGGACAGTACCAAGAGACCCAGTACTTC. Translated, it gives CASSSGQYQETQYF.